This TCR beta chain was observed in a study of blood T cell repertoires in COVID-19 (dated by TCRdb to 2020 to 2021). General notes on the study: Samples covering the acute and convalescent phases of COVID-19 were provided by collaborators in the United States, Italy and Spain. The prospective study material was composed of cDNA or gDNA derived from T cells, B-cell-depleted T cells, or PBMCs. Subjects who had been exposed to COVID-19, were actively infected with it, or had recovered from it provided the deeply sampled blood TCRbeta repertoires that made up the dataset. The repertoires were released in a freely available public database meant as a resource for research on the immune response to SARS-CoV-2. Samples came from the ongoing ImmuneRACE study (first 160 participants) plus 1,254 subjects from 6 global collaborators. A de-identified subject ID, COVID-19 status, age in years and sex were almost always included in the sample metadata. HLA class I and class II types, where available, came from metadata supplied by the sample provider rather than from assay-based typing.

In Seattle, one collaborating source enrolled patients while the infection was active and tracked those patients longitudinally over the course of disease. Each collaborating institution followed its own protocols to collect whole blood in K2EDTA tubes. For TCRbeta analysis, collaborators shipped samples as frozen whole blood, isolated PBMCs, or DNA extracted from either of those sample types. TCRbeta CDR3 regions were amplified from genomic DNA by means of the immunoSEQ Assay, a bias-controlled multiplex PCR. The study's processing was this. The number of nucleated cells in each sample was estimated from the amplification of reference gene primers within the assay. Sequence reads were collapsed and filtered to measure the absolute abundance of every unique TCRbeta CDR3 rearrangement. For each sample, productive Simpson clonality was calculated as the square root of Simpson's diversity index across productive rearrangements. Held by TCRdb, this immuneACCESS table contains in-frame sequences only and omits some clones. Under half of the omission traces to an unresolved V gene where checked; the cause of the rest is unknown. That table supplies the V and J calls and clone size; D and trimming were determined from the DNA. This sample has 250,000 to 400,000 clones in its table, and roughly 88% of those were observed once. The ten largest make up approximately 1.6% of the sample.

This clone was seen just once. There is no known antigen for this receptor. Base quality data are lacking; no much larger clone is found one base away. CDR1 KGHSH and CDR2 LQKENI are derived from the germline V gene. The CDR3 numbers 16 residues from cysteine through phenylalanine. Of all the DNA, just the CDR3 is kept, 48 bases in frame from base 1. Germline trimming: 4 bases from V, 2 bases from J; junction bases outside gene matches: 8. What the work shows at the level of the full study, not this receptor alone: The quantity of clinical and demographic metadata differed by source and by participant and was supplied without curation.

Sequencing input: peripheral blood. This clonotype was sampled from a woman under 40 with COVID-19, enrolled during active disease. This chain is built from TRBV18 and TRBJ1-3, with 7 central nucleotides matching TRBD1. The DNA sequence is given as TGTGCCAGCTCACTCAAAACCGGGACAGCTGGAAACACCATATATTTT. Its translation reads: CASSLKTGTAGNTIYF.